This TCR beta chain originates from a study of T cell responses to AZD1222 COVID-19 vaccine. About this clone: Its antigen is as yet unknown.

Using immunoSEQ multiplex PCR, the repertoire was profiled, and TCRdb retains in-frame clones only, with some absent. The data show 82,000 or so clones, over 90% seen once. Overall study findings and caveats: It should be noted that donors were predominantly white British and more often female, and clonal diversity was possibly underestimated. Repertoire sampling happened only post peak T cell response.

V lost 5 bases and J 7 bases, leaving 21 bases between the germline ends. This CDR3 is 16 amino acids long. CDR1 and CDR2 (germline): LNHNV, YYDKDF (reference sequence). The TCR originated in an adult in good health. The source was peripheral blood, collected on day 0 of AZD1222 vaccination. This rearrangement joins TRBV15 to TRBJ2-1; perhaps TRBD2 as D (6 bases). The CDR3 loop is CATSLHLGRGFNEQFF. Written as DNA, the CDR3 is TGTGCCACCAGCCTTCACTTGGGACGGGGGTTTAATGAGCAGTTCTTC.